This T cell receptor beta chain was observed in a study of blood T cell repertoires in COVID-19 (dated by TCRdb to 2020 to 2022). In the study overall: Recovered participants in ImmuneRACE Cohort 3 were defined as having two consecutive negative NP/OP PCR tests, clearance from a healthcare professional, or resolution of symptoms. The material from the prospective study consisted of cDNA or gDNA derived from T cells, B-cell-depleted T cells, or PBMCs. Sample metadata almost always included a de-identified subject ID, COVID-19 status, age in years and sex. The dataset comprised deeply sampled blood TCRbeta repertoires from subjects exposed to, actively infected with, or recovered from COVID-19. Samples came from the ongoing ImmuneRACE study (first 160 participants) plus 1,254 subjects from 6 global collaborators. The repertoires were made available in a free public database intended to serve as a resource for research on the immune response to SARS-CoV-2. The collaborator samples originated in the United States, Italy and Spain and spanned the acute and convalescent phases of COVID-19. Where HLA class I and class II types were available, the types were taken from metadata supplied by the sample provider, not from assay-based typing. Overall results and qualifications from the work: How much clinical and demographic metadata was included differed by source and by participant, and the metadata was provided uncurated.

Trimming takes 2 bases off V and 3 bases off J; junction bases not matched to a gene: 4. Taken from cysteine to phenylalanine, the CDR3 has 15 residues. Just CDR3 DNA is preserved here, 45 bases in frame from base 1. Via the germline V gene, CDR1 is KGHSH and CDR2 LQKENI. The immunoSEQ Assay, a bias-controlled multiplex PCR, was used to amplify TCRbeta CDR3 regions from genomic DNA. Per the authors' processing: The number of nucleated cells in each sample was estimated from the amplification of reference gene primers within the assay. To quantify the absolute abundance of each unique TCRbeta CDR3 rearrangement, sequence reads were collapsed and filtered. For each sample, productive Simpson clonality was calculated as the square root of Simpson's diversity index over productive rearrangements. TCRdb mirrors the immuneACCESS table, restricted to in-frame sequences. Some clones are absent from its copies; in checked studies, under half trace to an unresolved V gene, and the reason for the others is unknown. V and J calls and clone size are those listed in that table; D and trimming were worked out from the DNA. Recorded for this sample are some 300,000 clones; approximately 90% of them occurred a single time. Around 2% of the sample goes to the ten largest clones.

Comment on this clone: What this receptor recognizes is not known. Within one base of it there is no much larger clone, and no base qualities were kept.

Enrolling through a virtual design, the prospective study's participants ranged in age from roughly 18 to 89 years and lived across more than 20 United States geographic areas. In the prospective study, cohorts were assigned on the basis of participant-reported clinical history obtained from a screening survey and a study questionnaire. Mobile phlebotomists in the prospective study collected whole blood, serum and a nasopharyngeal or oropharyngeal swab from every participant. Participants in the prospective study had the option to provide additional blood draws and questionnaires over an approximately 2-month period. Before DNA extraction, prospective study blood samples were shipped either frozen or at room temperature.

The receptor was derived from a woman aged 55-69 years in a cohort exposed to, infected with or recovered from COVID-19 (not recorded which). Sequenced material: PBMCs or T cells enriched from blood (not recorded which). The chain couples TRBV18 to TRBJ2-1, with 7 bases matching TRBD1. The CDR3 protein: CASSPTQGDYNEQFF. The DNA reads as follows: TGTGCCAGCTCACCAACCCAGGGGGACTACAATGAGCAGTTCTTC.